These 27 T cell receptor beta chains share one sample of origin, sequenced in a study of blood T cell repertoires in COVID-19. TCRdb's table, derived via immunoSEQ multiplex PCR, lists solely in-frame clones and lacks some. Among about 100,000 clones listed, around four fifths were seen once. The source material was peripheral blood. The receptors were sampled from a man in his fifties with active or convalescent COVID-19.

The CDR3 is CAWIPSEPSKNIQYF. CDR3 sequence (DNA): TGTGCCTGGATCCCTAGCGAGCCTTCAAAAAACATTCAGTACTTC. The chain employs TRBV30 and TRBJ2-4; a possible D gene is TRBD2 (6 bases). The CDR3 length is 15 residues. CDR1 is GTSNPN and CDR2 is SVGIG in the germline V gene (reference sequence). V was trimmed by 4 bases and J by 4 bases, leaving 17 bases between them.

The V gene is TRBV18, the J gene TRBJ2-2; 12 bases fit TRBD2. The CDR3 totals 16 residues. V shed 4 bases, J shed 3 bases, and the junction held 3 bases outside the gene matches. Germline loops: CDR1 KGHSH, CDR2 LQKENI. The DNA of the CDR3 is TGTGCCAGCTCACTACGACTAGCGGGAGACACCGGGGAGCTGTTTTTT. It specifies CASSLRLAGDTGELFF.

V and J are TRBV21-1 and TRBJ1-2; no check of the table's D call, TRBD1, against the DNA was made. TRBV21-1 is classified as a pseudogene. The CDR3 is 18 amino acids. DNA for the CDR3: TGTGCCAGCAGCCCTGCAAAGGGACAGAAAAGGGAAGGGTATGGCTACACCTTC. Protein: CASSPAKGQKREGYGYTF.

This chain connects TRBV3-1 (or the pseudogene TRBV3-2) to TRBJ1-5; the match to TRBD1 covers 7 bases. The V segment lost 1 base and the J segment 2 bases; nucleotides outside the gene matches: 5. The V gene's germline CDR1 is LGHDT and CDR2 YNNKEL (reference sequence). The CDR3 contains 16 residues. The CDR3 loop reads CASSQGYRGGNQPQHF. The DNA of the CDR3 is TGTGCCAGCAGCCAAGGGTACAGGGGCGGCAATCAGCCCCAGCATTTT.

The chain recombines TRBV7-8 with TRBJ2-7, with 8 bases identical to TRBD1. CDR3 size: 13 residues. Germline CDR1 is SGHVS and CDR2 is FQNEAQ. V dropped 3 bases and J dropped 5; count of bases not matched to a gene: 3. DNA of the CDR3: TGTGCCAGCAGCTTTCCAGGGGGCCACGAGCAGTACTTC. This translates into CASSFPGGHEQYF.

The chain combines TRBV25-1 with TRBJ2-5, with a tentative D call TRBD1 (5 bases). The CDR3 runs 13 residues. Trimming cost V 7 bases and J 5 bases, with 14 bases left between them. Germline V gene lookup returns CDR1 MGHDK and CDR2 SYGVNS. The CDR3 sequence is CASTGPGLETQYF. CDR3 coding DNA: TGTGCCAGCACCGGTCCAGGGTTGGAGACCCAGTACTTC.

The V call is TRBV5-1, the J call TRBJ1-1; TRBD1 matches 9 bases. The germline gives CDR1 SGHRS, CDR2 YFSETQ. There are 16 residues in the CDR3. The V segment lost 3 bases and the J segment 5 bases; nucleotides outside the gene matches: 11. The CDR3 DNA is TGCGCCAGCAGCTACGACCACAGGGGGCGTGGGACTGAAGCTTTCTTT. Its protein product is CASSYDHRGRGTEAFF.

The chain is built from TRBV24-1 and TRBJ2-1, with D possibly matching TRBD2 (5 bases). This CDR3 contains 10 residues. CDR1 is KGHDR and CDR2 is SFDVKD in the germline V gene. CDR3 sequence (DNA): TGTGCGACCGGAGGTGATGAGCAGTTCTTC. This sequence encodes CATGGDEQFF.

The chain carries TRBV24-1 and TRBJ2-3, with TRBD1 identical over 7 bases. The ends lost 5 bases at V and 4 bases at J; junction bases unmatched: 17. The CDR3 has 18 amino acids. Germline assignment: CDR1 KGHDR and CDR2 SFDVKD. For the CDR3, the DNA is TGTGCCACCAGTGCCCCAAGAGGCCGACAGGGAGACCCAGATACGCAGTATTTT. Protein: CATSAPRGRQGDPDTQYF.

The CDR3 reads CASRDSTYEQYF. The CDR3 DNA follows: TGTGCCAGCAGGGACAGCACCTACGAGCAGTACTTC. The chain is built from TRBV25-1 and TRBJ2-7; TRBD1 might be the D (6 bases). CDR3 length: 12 amino acids. The germline gives CDR1 MGHDK, CDR2 SYGVNS. V dropped 6 bases and J dropped 2 bases, with 8 bases sitting between them.

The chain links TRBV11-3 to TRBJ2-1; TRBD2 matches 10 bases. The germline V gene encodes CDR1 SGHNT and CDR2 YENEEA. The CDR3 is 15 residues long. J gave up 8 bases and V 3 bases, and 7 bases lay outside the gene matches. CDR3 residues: CASSFRASGRDEQFF. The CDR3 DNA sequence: TGTGCCAGCAGCTTCCGGGCTAGCGGGAGAGATGAGCAGTTCTTC. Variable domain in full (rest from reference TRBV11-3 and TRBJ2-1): EAGVVQSPRYKIIEKKQPVAFWCNPISGHNTLYWYLQNLGQGPELLIRYENEEAVDDSQLPKDRFSAERLKGVDSTLKIQPAELGDSAVYLCASSFRASGRDEQFFGPGTRLTVL.

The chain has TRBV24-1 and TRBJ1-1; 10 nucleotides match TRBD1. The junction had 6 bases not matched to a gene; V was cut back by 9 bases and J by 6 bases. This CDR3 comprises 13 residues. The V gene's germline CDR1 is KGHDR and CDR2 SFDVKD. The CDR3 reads CATPGTGDAEAFF. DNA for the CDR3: TGTGCCACCCCCGGGACAGGGGACGCTGAAGCTTTCTTT.

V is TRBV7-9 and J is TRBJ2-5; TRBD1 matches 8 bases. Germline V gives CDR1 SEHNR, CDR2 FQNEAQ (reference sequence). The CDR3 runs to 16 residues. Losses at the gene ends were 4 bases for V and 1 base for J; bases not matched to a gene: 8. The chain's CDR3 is CASSSRTGSPQETQYF. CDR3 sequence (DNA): TGTGCCAGCAGCTCTCGGACAGGGAGCCCCCAAGAGACCCAGTACTTC.

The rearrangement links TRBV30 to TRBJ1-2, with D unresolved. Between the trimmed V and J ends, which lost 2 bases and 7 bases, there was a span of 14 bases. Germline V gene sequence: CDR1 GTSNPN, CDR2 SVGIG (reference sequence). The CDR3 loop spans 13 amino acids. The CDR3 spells CAWSFGGDGGYTF. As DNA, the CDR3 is TGTGCCTGGAGTTTCGGCGGCGATGGTGGCTACACCTTC.

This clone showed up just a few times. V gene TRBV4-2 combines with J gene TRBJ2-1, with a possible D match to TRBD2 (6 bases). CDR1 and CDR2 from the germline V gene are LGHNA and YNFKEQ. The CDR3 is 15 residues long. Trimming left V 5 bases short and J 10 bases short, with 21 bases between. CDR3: CASSVPGTPTGEQFF. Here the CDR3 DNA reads TGTGCCAGCAGCGTTCCCGGGACTCCTACCGGGGAGCAGTTCTTC.

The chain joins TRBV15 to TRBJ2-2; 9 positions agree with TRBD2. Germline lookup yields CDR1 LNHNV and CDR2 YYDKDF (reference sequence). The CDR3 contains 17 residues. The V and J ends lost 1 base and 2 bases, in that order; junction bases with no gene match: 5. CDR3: CATSRVRTSANTGELFF. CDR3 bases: TGTGCCACCAGCAGAGTTCGGACTAGCGCAAACACCGGGGAGCTGTTTTTT.

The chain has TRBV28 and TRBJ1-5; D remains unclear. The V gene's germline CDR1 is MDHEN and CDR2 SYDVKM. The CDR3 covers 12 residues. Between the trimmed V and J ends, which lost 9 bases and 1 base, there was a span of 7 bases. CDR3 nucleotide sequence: TGTGCCAGTGCGGTCAGCAATCAGCCCCAGCATTTT. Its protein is CASAVSNQPQHF.

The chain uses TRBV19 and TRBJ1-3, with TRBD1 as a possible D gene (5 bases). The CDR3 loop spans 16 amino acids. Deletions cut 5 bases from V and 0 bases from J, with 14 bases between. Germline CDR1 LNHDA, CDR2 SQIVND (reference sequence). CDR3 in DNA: TGTGCCAGTAGTCTATCGACAGCCATCTCTGGAAACACCATATATTTT. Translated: CASSLSTAISGNTIYF.

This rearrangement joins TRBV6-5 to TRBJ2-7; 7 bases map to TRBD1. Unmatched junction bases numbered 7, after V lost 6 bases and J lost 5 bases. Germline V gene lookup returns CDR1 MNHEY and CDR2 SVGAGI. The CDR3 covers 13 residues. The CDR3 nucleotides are TGTGCCAGCAGGCGAGACAGGGTCGACGAGCAGTACTTC. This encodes CASRRDRVDEQYF.

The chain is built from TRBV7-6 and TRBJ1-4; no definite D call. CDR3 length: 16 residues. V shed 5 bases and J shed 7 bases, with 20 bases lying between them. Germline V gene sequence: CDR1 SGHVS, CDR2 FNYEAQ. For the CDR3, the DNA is TGTGCCAGCAGCCCCTCGTTAGCCGCGAGAGGTGAAAAACTGTTTTTT. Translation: CASSPSLAARGEKLFF.

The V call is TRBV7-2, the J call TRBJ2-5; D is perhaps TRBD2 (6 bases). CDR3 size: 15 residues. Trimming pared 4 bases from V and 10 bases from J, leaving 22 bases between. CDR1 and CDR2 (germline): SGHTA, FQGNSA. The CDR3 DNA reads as TGTGCCAGCAGCTATACCCCCGGGACTTCACTTGGCCAGTACTTC. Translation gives CASSYTPGTSLGQYF.

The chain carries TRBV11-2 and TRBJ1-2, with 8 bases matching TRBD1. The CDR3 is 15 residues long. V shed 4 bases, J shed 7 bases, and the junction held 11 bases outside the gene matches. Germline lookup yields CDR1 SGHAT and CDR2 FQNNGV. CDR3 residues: CASSSGQGGGRGYTF. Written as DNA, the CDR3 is TGTGCCAGCAGCTCCGGACAGGGAGGAGGTCGTGGCTACACCTTC.

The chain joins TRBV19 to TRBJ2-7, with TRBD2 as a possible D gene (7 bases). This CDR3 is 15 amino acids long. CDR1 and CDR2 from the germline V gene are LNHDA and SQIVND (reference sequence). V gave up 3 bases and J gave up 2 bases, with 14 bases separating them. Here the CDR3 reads CASSMGGQGTYEQYF. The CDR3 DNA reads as TGTGCCAGTAGTATGGGAGGGCAGGGGACCTACGAGCAGTACTTC.

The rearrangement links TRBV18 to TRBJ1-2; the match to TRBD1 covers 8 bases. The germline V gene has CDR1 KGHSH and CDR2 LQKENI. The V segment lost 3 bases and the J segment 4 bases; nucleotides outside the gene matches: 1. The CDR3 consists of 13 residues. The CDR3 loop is CASSPTGAYGYTF. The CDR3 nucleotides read TGTGCCAGCTCACCGACAGGGGCCTATGGCTACACCTTC.

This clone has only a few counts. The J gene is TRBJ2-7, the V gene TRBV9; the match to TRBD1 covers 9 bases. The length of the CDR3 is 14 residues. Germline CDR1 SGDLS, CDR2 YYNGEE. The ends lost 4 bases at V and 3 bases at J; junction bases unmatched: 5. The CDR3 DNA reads TGTGCCAGCAGCCTTACGACAGGGGGCTACGAGCAGTACTTC. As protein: CASSLTTGGYEQYF.

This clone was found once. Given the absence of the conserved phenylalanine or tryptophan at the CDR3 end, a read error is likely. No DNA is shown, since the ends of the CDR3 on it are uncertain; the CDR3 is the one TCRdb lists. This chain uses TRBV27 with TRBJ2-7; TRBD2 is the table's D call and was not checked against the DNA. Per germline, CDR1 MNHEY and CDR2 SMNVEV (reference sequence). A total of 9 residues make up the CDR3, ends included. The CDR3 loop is CASSLPPSS.

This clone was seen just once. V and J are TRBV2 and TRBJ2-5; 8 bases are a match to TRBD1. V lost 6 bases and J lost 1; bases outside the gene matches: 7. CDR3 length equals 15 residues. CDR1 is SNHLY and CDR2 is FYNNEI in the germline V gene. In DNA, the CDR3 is TGTGCCAGCAGGGACAGGGATAATATCCAAGAGACCCAGTACTTC. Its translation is CASRDRDNIQETQYF.